The 20 T cell receptor beta chains listed next were all sequenced from one sample in a study of T-cell reconstitution after alpha-beta-depleted transplantation in children. Unique molecular identifiers were incorporated during preparation of the TCRbeta library. TCRdb used MiXCR to reprocess the PCR reads, holding one entry per CDR3 protein. This sample has hundreds of thousands of distinct CDR3 sequences, with roughly a tenth found just once. The sequences come from PBMCs from the stem cell graft donor, collected from the stem cell graft. The source of these receptors is a human donor who donated a stem cell graft to a child with acute lymphoblastic leukemia.

This clonotype came up many times. The chain combines TRBV7-2 with TRBJ2-2; 11 bases line up with TRBD2. There are 16 residues in the CDR3. The germline V gene encodes CDR1 SGHTA and CDR2 FQGNSA. The J segment lost 8 bases and the V segment lost 7 bases, leaving 12 bases of the junction unmatched. This CDR3 reads CASTRLAGTSDGELFF. The CDR3 nucleotides are TGTGCCAGCACCAGACTAGCGGGGACCTCTGATGGGGAGCTGTTTTTT.

This clonotype was recorded many times. The V and J genes are TRBV9 and TRBJ2-7; 8 bases map to TRBD1. From germline, CDR1 is SGDLS and CDR2 YYNGEE. This CDR3 contains 16 residues. V was clipped by 4 bases and J by 7 bases; unmatched bases: 16. CDR3 DNA: TGTGCCAGCAGCCCCCATGGGAGACAGGGGATCCAGGAGCAGTACTTC. Translation: CASSPHGRQGIQEQYF.

The rearrangement links TRBV5-1 to TRBJ2-1; the match to TRBD2 covers 13 bases. V was clipped by 3 bases and J by 0 bases; unmatched bases: 15. This CDR3 has 21 residues. Germline lookup yields CDR1 SGHRS and CDR2 YFSETQ. CDR3 region: CASSSGLTSGGLRSSYNEQFF. The CDR3, as DNA: TGCGCCAGCAGCTCCGGCCTGACTAGCGGGGGGCTTCGCAGCTCCTACAATGAGCAGTTCTTC.

This clonotype was detected ten times or more. The chain links TRBV5-4 to TRBJ2-3, with D unclear. Germline values: CDR1 SGHNT, CDR2 YYREEE (reference sequence). V was pared by 6 bases and J by 5 bases, with 13 bases between. This CDR3 contains 13 residues. The CDR3 loop reads CASNSGVQDTQYF. In nucleotides, the CDR3 is TGTGCCAGCAACTCGGGCGTACAAGATACGCAGTATTTT.

This clonotype was observed many times. The J gene is TRBJ2-2, the V gene TRBV10-1; the D gene is possibly TRBD1 (5 bases). Germline V gene data show CDR1 as WNHNN and CDR2 as SYGVQD (reference sequence). Trimming left V 6 bases short and J 5 bases short, with 16 bases between. This CDR3 region has 15 residues. CDR3 nucleotide sequence: TGCGCCAGCAGCCCTAGGGGATGGGATACCGGGGAGCTGTTTTTT. Its protein product is CASSPRGWDTGELFF.

This clonotype was counted many times. The chain has TRBV5-1 and TRBJ1-1, with unresolved D. V was shortened by 0 bases and J by 2 bases, with 8 bases between the two germline ends. Germline CDR1 SGHRS, CDR2 YFSETQ. This CDR3 has 14 residues. The CDR3: CASSLGPPNTEAFF. Here the CDR3 DNA reads TGCGCCAGCAGCTTGGGTCCGCCAAACACTGAAGCTTTCTTT. Together with reference TRBV5-1 and TRBJ1-1, the CDR3 gives the full variable domain: KAGVTQTPRYLIKTRGQQVTLSCSPISGHRSVSWYQQTPGQGLQFLFEYFSETQRNKGNFPGRFSGRQFSNSRSEMNVSTLELGDSALYLCASSLGPPNTEAFFGQGTRLTVV.

This clonotype was counted only a few times. The V gene is TRBV5-1, the J gene TRBJ2-2; a weak D match, TRBD1 (6 bases). This CDR3 has 17 amino acids. With 0 bases removed from V and 0 bases from J, the gap between germline ends came to 12 bases. The V gene's germline CDR1 is SGHRS and CDR2 YFSETQ. CDR3 amino acids: CASSLGLGHANTGELFF. In DNA form, the CDR3 reads TGCGCCAGCAGCTTGGGGTTGGGACACGCGAACACCGGGGAGCTGTTTTTT. The entire variable domain, with the rest obtained from reference TRBV5-1 and TRBJ2-2, is as follows: KAGVTQTPRYLIKTRGQQVTLSCSPISGHRSVSWYQQTPGQGLQFLFEYFSETQRNKGNFPGRFSGRQFSNSRSEMNVSTLELGDSALYLCASSLGLGHANTGELFFGEGSRLTVL.

The chain has TRBV7-2 and TRBJ1-5; D is undetermined. V lost 0 bases to trimming and J lost 2 bases, with 8 bases between them. The CDR3 covers 15 residues. From germline, CDR1 is SGHTA and CDR2 FQGNSA. As DNA, the CDR3 is TGTGCCAGCAGCTTAGCAGGTTCGGGCAATCAGCCCCAGCATTTT. Its protein is CASSLAGSGNQPQHF.

The chain is built from TRBV5-1 and TRBJ2-1; the match to TRBD2 covers 10 bases. The CDR3 runs 17 residues. Trimming at V came to 4 bases and at J to 7 bases, leaving 14 bases not matched to a gene. The germline CDR1 and CDR2 sequences are SGHRS and YFSETQ. The CDR3 loop is CASSPSASGGGWNEQFF. For the CDR3, the DNA is TGCGCCAGCAGCCCTTCTGCTAGCGGGGGAGGTTGGAATGAGCAGTTCTTC. Filled out from reference TRBV5-1 and TRBJ2-1, the complete variable domain reads KAGVTQTPRYLIKTRGQQVTLSCSPISGHRSVSWYQQTPGQGLQFLFEYFSETQRNKGNFPGRFSGRQFSNSRSEMNVSTLELGDSALYLCASSPSASGGGWNEQFFGPGTRLTVL.

This clonotype was seen at least ten times. The chain has TRBV20-1 and TRBJ2-7; TRBD1 might be the D (6 bases). Between the trimmed V and J ends, which lost 4 bases and 0 bases, there was a span of 16 bases. Germline V gene lookup returns CDR1 DFQATT and CDR2 SNEGSKA (reference sequence). The length of the CDR3 is 15 residues. The CDR3 loop reads CSAILPGTYSYEQYF. The CDR3 region has the DNA TGCAGTGCTATCCTACCCGGGACATACTCCTACGAGCAGTACTTC.

V is TRBV20-1 and J is TRBJ2-4; D not certain. This CDR3 has 15 amino acids. V was trimmed by 1 base and J by 0 bases, leaving 10 bases between them. Germline CDR1 DFQATT, CDR2 SNEGSKA (reference sequence). CDR3 loop: CSARGPWGAKNIQYF. Written as DNA, the CDR3 is TGCAGTGCTAGAGGTCCCTGGGGAGCCAAAAACATTCAGTACTTC.

Only a few counts were recorded for this clonotype. The chain links TRBV27 to TRBJ1-1; D may be TRBD1 (5 bases). This CDR3 contains 14 residues. Germline V gene lookup returns CDR1 MNHEY and CDR2 SMNVEV (reference sequence). V was shortened by 6 bases and J by 0 bases, with 11 bases between the two germline ends. CDR3 coding DNA: TGTGCCAGCAGAAACAGGACCCTGAACACTGAAGCTTTCTTT. It translates to CASRNRTLNTEAFF.

This clonotype was recorded a few times. The chain has TRBV5-5 and TRBJ2-7; D not resolved. The germline V gene has CDR1 SGHKS and CDR2 YYEKEE (reference sequence). The CDR3 runs to 13 residues. V was pared by 2 bases and J by 5 bases, with 11 bases between. CDR3 loop: CASSLMGYDEQYF. The CDR3, as DNA: TGTGCCAGCAGCTTAATGGGGTATGACGAGCAGTACTTC.

In its sample, this clonotype was seen many times. The chain couples TRBV5-1 to TRBJ2-1; 8 bases map to TRBD1. The CDR3 spans 15 residues. V lost 0 bases to trimming and J lost 8 bases; unmatched junction nucleotides: 7. Germline V lookup: CDR1 SGHRS, CDR2 YFSETQ. The CDR3 DNA reads as TGCGCCAGCAGCTTGGGAACAGGGGGTCGCGATGAGCAGTTCTTC. This codes for CASSLGTGGRDEQFF. Full variable domain (missing parts from reference TRBV5-1 and TRBJ2-1): KAGVTQTPRYLIKTRGQQVTLSCSPISGHRSVSWYQQTPGQGLQFLFEYFSETQRNKGNFPGRFSGRQFSNSRSEMNVSTLELGDSALYLCASSLGTGGRDEQFFGPGTRLTVL.

The J gene is TRBJ2-3, the V gene TRBV5-1; D is ambiguous. This CDR3 is 15 amino acids long. The V gene lost 8 bases and the J gene lost 0 bases, with 16 bases spanning the gap. Germline V gives CDR1 SGHRS, CDR2 YFSETQ. This chain's CDR3 is CASKSRAASTDTQYF. DNA of the CDR3: TGCGCCAGTAAATCTCGAGCAGCTAGCACAGATACGCAGTATTTT.

At least ten counts were recorded for this clonotype. V and J are TRBV6-1 and TRBJ1-4; 9 bases match TRBD1. Looked up from germline, CDR1 is MNHNS and CDR2 is SASEGT. The CDR3 runs 13 residues. J gave up 6 bases and V 4 bases, and 0 bases lay outside the gene matches. The CDR3 reads CASSGTGDEKLFF. Here the CDR3 DNA reads TGTGCCAGCAGTGGGACAGGGGATGAAAAACTGTTTTTT.

This clonotype was picked up a small number of times. The rearrangement joins TRBV5-1 to TRBJ2-3; 10 bases are a match to TRBD1. From germline, CDR1 is SGHRS and CDR2 YFSETQ. The CDR3 extends over 16 amino acids. With V trimmed by 0 bases and J by 3 bases, 4 bases remained unmatched. The CDR3 spells CASSLGDRGATDTQYF. As DNA, the CDR3 is TGCGCCAGCAGCTTGGGGGACAGGGGCGCAACAGATACGCAGTATTTT.

The chain carries TRBV7-8 and TRBJ1-5, with D unresolved. The CDR3 consists of 15 residues. V was clipped by 1 base and J by 4 bases, with 11 bases between them. The germline V gene has CDR1 SGHVS and CDR2 FQNEAQ. In DNA, the CDR3 is TGTGCCAGCAGCTTAGACTCGGTAAATAATCAGCCCCAGCATTTT. It yields the protein CASSLDSVNNQPQHF.

This clonotype was seen repeatedly, ten times or more. One end of the junction fails to match germline, which may point to a read error. The chain recombines TRBV11-2 with TRBJ1-1; D is unclear. The germline gives CDR1 SGHAT, CDR2 FQNNGV. The CDR3 has 12 amino acids. The CDR3 protein is CASSPSHTEAFF. The CDR3 coding sequence is TGTGCCAGCAGCCCCTCACACACCGAAGCTTTCTTT.

This clonotype was seen only a few times. The chain joins TRBV10-3 to TRBJ2-1; the D gene is possibly TRBD2 (6 bases). The CDR3 sequence is 14 residues long. Germline loops: CDR1 ENHRY, CDR2 SYGVKD. Trimming left V 7 bases short and J 9 bases short, with 19 bases between. Written as DNA, the CDR3 is TGTGCCATCACCGAGCGGTCACTGGGAGGTGAGCAGTTCTTC. Translation: CAITERSLGGEQFF.